Each of the 29 T cell receptor beta chains below was sequenced from the same sample in a study of T cell repertoires in cytomegalovirus infection. TCRdb analysed the reads with MiXCR anew, one entry per CDR3 protein. Counted here are more than 350,000 distinct CDR3 sequences, about a third occurring once; the ten biggest clones make up roughly an eighth. The sequencing sample was made of PBMCs. Receptor source: a human donor in good health (CMV status not recorded). Some clones in this sample may be carry-over from other donors' samples.

The V call is TRBV5-6, the J call TRBJ1-5; D ambiguous. CDR1 and CDR2 from the germline V gene are SGHDT and YYEEEE. Trimming left V 1 base short and J 0 bases short, with 11 bases between. The CDR3 is 16 amino acids. The CDR3 DNA is TGTGCCAGCAGCTTGTATGGGATGGATAGCAATCAGCCCCAGCATTTT. Translation: CASSLYGMDSNQPQHF.

The J gene is TRBJ2-2, the V gene TRBV6-2 or TRBV6-3; tentatively, D is TRBD1 (5 bases). The CDR3 is 14 residues long. V lost 5 bases to trimming and J lost 3 bases, with 10 bases between them. Per the germline V gene, CDR1 is MNHEY and CDR2 is SVGEGT. CDR3 bases: TGTGCCAGCAGTCCAGGGTCCTACACCGGGGAGCTGTTTTTT. Translation gives CASSPGSYTGELFF.

CDR3 amino acids: CASTPRRGNTEAFF. In nucleotides, the CDR3 is TGTGCCAGCACCCCCCGCCGGGGGAACACTGAAGCTTTCTTT. The chain recombines TRBV7-9 with TRBJ1-1; D is undetermined. This CDR3 has 14 residues. Germline values: CDR1 SEHNR, CDR2 FQNEAQ (reference sequence). The V gene lost 7 bases and the J gene lost 1 base, with 13 bases spanning the gap.

The chain has TRBV6-2 or TRBV6-3 and TRBJ2-7; D is uncertain. Trimming shortened V by 5 bases and J by 2 bases, and 10 bases separated the two germline ends. Germline V gene data show CDR1 as MNHEY and CDR2 as SVGEGT. This CDR3 contains 13 residues. The CDR3 DNA follows: TGTGCCAGCAGTCGGGCAGGCCCCTACGAGCAGTACTTC. Protein sequence: CASSRAGPYEQYF.

The V and J genes are TRBV4-1 and TRBJ1-1; unclear D gene. The ends were cut back, 0 bases at V and 6 bases at J, with 17 bases in the middle. This CDR3 has 16 residues. CDR1 is MGHRA, CDR2 YSYEKL, per germline. CDR3 sequence: CASSQEVFRAGSEAFF. The CDR3, as DNA: TGCGCCAGCAGCCAAGAAGTGTTTCGGGCCGGATCTGAAGCTTTCTTT.

This clonotype has just a few counts. DNA for the CDR3: TGTGCCAGCAGCTTGGGCGGGACAGGGGGCACAGATACGCAGTATTTT. This gives the protein CASSLGGTGGTDTQYF. The gene calls are TRBV5-6 and TRBJ2-3; the match to TRBD1 covers 10 bases. The V segment lost 0 bases and the J segment 1 base; nucleotides outside the gene matches: 2. The CDR3 totals 16 residues. From germline, CDR1 is SGHDT and CDR2 YYEEEE. The complete variable domain, with remaining parts taken from reference TRBV5-6 and TRBJ2-3, reads DAGVTQSPTHLIKTRGQQVTLRCSPKSGHDTVSWYQQALGQGPQFIFQYYEEEERQRGNFPDRFSGHQFPNYSSELNVNALLLGDSALYLCASSLGGTGGTDTQYFGPGTRLTVL.

This clonotype was seen a handful of times. The V call is TRBV6-2 or TRBV6-3, the J call TRBJ2-3, with 10 bases aligning to TRBD1. Germline lookup yields CDR1 MNHEY and CDR2 SVGEGT. This CDR3 comprises 15 residues. V lost 4 bases to trimming and J lost 3 bases; unmatched junction nucleotides: 4. This chain's CDR3 is CASSFMDRGTDTQYF. The CDR3 bases are TGTGCCAGCAGTTTCATGGACAGGGGGACAGATACGCAGTATTTT.

The genes are TRBV12-3 or TRBV12-4 and TRBJ2-1; 14 nucleotides match TRBD2. The V gene end was trimmed by 5 bases and the J gene end by 8 bases; junction bases not matched to a gene: 8. This CDR3 has 16 amino acids. The chain's CDR3 is CASSPLTSGGADEQFF. Here the CDR3 DNA reads TGTGCCAGCAGTCCCCTGACTAGCGGGGGGGCGGATGAGCAGTTCTTC.

The chain employs TRBV12-3 or TRBV12-4 and TRBJ2-7; the D gene is possibly TRBD1 (5 bases). The germline V and J ends were trimmed by 6 bases and 4 bases, with 19 bases remaining between them. The CDR3 is 15 amino acids. In DNA form, the CDR3 reads TGTGCCAGCAGCTACGACGCACAGGTTCTATACGAGCAGTACTTC. It encodes CASSYDAQVLYEQYF.

J is TRBJ1-2 and V is TRBV20-1; D is unclear. Trimming removed 1 base at V and 0 bases at J, with 15 bases between. The CDR3 sequence is 16 residues long. Germline lookup yields CDR1 DFQATT and CDR2 SNEGSKA (reference sequence). CDR3 sequence reads: CSARGTGPASNYGYTF. The DNA for the CDR3 is TGCAGTGCTAGAGGGACGGGCCCCGCTTCTAACTATGGCTACACCTTC.

This clonotype was seen a few times. The CDR3 sequence is CASSESRVKLFF. CDR3 DNA: TGTGCCAGCAGTGAATCAAGGGTAAAACTGTTTTTT. This sequence joins TRBV6-1 and TRBJ1-4, with no clear D. Between the trimmed V and J ends, which lost 2 bases and 10 bases, there was a span of 8 bases. This CDR3 has 12 residues. Germline values: CDR1 MNHNS, CDR2 SASEGT.

As concerns this clonotype: This could be a read error, since a much larger clone is one nucleotide away. Given the absence of the conserved phenylalanine or tryptophan at the CDR3 end, a read error is likely. This chain joins TRBV7-6 and TRBJ2-7, with 7 nucleotides matching TRBD1. Trimming took 5 bases from V and 2 from J; bases not matched to a gene: 9. CDR1 SGHVS and CDR2 FNYEAQ come from the germline V gene. This CDR3 spans 15 amino acids. This CDR3 is CASSPSDRPAYEQYL. The DNA for the CDR3 is TGTGCCAGCAGCCCCTCGGACAGGCCGGCCTACGAGCAGTACTTA.

This clonotype came up a few times. This chain uses TRBV11-2 with TRBJ2-7; D is possibly TRBD1 or TRBD2 (5 bases each). V lost 0 bases, J lost 3 bases, and 15 bases lay in between. The germline V gene has CDR1 SGHAT and CDR2 FQNNGV. The CDR3 length is 16 residues. The CDR3 loop reads CASSLDRDGRIYEQYF. The CDR3 DNA reads as TGTGCCAGCAGCTTAGACCGGGACGGAAGGATCTACGAGCAGTACTTC.

The chain employs TRBV6-5 and TRBJ2-5; 9 nucleotides line up with TRBD2. Losses at the gene ends were 2 bases for V and 4 bases for J; bases not matched to a gene: 8. Germline V lookup: CDR1 MNHEY, CDR2 SVGAGI. This CDR3 contains 16 residues. The CDR3 sequence: CASSYGPGTSLETQYF. The CDR3 DNA reads TGTGCCAGCAGTTACGGGCCCGGGACTAGCTTAGAGACCCAGTACTTC.

This clonotype was detected only a few times. The V and J genes are TRBV24-1 and TRBJ2-7; 10 bases align to TRBD1. The germline V gene encodes CDR1 KGHDR and CDR2 SFDVKD. The CDR3 has 17 residues. V lost 4 bases and J lost 0; bases outside the gene matches: 8. The CDR3 spells CATSDSGGQGSSYEQYF. The CDR3 region has the DNA TGTGCCACCAGTGACTCCGGGGGACAGGGGAGCTCCTACGAGCAGTACTTC.

This clonotype was counted ten times or more. The V gene is TRBV7-2, the J gene TRBJ1-2; D is unresolved. V shed 2 bases and J shed 6 bases, with 13 bases lying between them. Germline lookup yields CDR1 SGHTA and CDR2 FQGNSA. The CDR3 length is 14 residues. CDR3 nucleotide sequence: TGTGCCAGCAGCTTACCCCCGAATCAGCATGGCTACACCTTC. Translating gives CASSLPPNQHGYTF.

This clonotype was found many times. This chain links TRBV7-6 with TRBJ1-1; TRBD1 might be the D (6 bases). Trimming stripped 5 bases from V and 3 bases from J, with 19 bases between. The CDR3 is 16 residues long. Germline loops: CDR1 SGHVS, CDR2 FNYEAQ. The CDR3, as DNA: TGTGCCAGCAGCAGACCCAGGGACGGGGGGCACACTGAAGCTTTCTTT. This codes for CASSRPRDGGHTEAFF.

This clonotype has a handful of counts. The chain couples TRBV20-1 to TRBJ2-7; TRBD2 might be the D (5 bases). Germline V lookup: CDR1 DFQATT, CDR2 SNEGSKA (reference sequence). Trimming cost V 6 bases and J 0 bases, with 15 bases left between them. The CDR3 is made up of 14 amino acids. The CDR3 coding sequence is TGCAGTGCGTTAGGGCTAGGGAGCTCCTACGAGCAGTACTTC. This sequence encodes CSALGLGSSYEQYF.

This clonotype was seen many times. The J gene is TRBJ2-5, the V gene TRBV7-2; TRBD2 matches at 10 bases. V gave up 5 bases and J gave up 7 bases; unmatched junction bases: 13. This CDR3 is built from 16 residues. Germline CDR1 reads SGHTA; CDR2 reads FQGNSA. CDR3: CASSRGSGGGPGTQYF. CDR3 DNA: TGTGCCAGCAGCCGCGGGAGCGGGGGGGGGCCAGGGACCCAGTACTTC.

This clonotype was detected only a few times. The V gene is TRBV19, the J gene TRBJ1-1, with unresolved D. Deletions cut 4 bases from V and 4 bases from J, with 10 bases between. In germline, CDR1 is LNHDA, CDR2 SQIVND (reference sequence). The CDR3 runs 13 residues. CDR3 sequence: CASSTESSTEAFF. CDR3 nucleotides: TGTGCCAGTAGTACTGAGTCTAGCACTGAAGCTTTCTTT.

This chain connects TRBV7-9 to TRBJ1-6; D not resolved. Germline CDR1 and CDR2: SEHNR and FQNEAQ (reference sequence). V was cut by 5 bases and J by 5 bases, with 13 bases left in between. The CDR3 spans 15 residues. Here the CDR3 reads CASSAYSENNSPLHF. The DNA for the CDR3 is TGTGCCAGCAGCGCCTACTCAGAAAATAATTCACCCCTCCACTTT.

This clonotype has only one observation. The J gene is TRBJ1-1, the V gene TRBV5-4, with D unresolved. The CDR3 totals 15 residues. V was shortened by 4 bases and J by 5 bases, with 18 bases between the two germline ends. Germline assignment: CDR1 SGHNT and CDR2 YYREEE (reference sequence). CDR3 DNA sequence: TGTGCCAGCAGCGAGCGTGGACGGTCAAATACTGAAGCTTTCTTT. This encodes CASSERGRSNTEAFF.

This clonotype appeared a few times. CDR3 region: CASSIAGVSYEQYF. In DNA form, the CDR3 reads TGTGCCAGTAGTATAGCTGGGGTCTCCTACGAGCAGTACTTC. This chain links TRBV19 with TRBJ2-7; no firm D call. V lost 1 base, J lost 0 bases, and 7 bases lay in between. The V gene's germline CDR1 is LNHDA and CDR2 SQIVND (reference sequence). The CDR3 runs to 14 residues.

Concerning this clonotype itself: The junction and the germline gene differ at one end; a read error may be behind it. The J gene is TRBJ2-3, the V gene TRBV18; D unclear. This CDR3 is built from 18 residues. Per the germline V gene, CDR1 is KGHSH and CDR2 is LQKENI. Here the CDR3 DNA reads TGTGCCAGCTCATACACTAACGTCCCACTGTTCAACACAGAGACGCAGTATTTT. The encoded protein is CASSYTNVPLFNTETQYF.

V usage is TRBV3-1 and J usage is TRBJ1-1; 10 bases agree with TRBD1. Germline loops: CDR1 LGHDT, CDR2 YNNKEL (reference sequence). The V gene end was trimmed by 6 bases and the J gene end by 6 bases; junction bases not matched to a gene: 7. The CDR3 has 14 amino acids. The CDR3 region is CASRLGQGSSEAFF. DNA for the CDR3: TGTGCCAGCAGACTGGGACAGGGGTCTTCTGAAGCTTTCTTT.

The chain uses TRBV12-3 or TRBV12-4 and TRBJ1-6; D is undetermined. CDR3 length equals 13 residues. The V end was cut by 1 base, the J end by 9 bases, with 7 bases between. CDR3 in amino acids: CASSLGAASPLHF. As DNA, the CDR3 is TGTGCCAGCAGTTTAGGGGCTGCTTCACCCCTCCACTTT.

The chain recombines TRBV6-2 or TRBV6-3 with TRBJ1-2; 8 bases align to TRBD1. This CDR3 spans 16 amino acids. CDR1 and CDR2 from the germline V gene are MNHEY and SVGEGT. V lost 0 bases, J lost 8 bases, and 11 bases stayed unmatched. The CDR3 DNA follows: TGTGCCAGCAGTTACTCCGGGTCGACAGGGGTAGAAGGCTACACCTTC. Amino acid sequence: CASSYSGSTGVEGYTF.

This clonotype was seen a few times. The chain couples TRBV6-5 to TRBJ2-3; the match to TRBD2 covers 10 bases. From germline, CDR1 is MNHEY and CDR2 SVGAGI. With 5 bases clipped from V and 2 bases from J, the junction kept 19 bases outside the gene matches. The CDR3 spans 20 residues. The CDR3: CASSPHAVAGGPAPTDTQYF. CDR3 DNA: TGTGCCAGCAGTCCCCACGCGGTAGCGGGGGGTCCCGCCCCCACAGATACGCAGTATTTT.

The chain couples TRBV6-5 to TRBJ1-6; 8 nucleotides agree with TRBD1. After removal of 5 bases from V and 7 bases from J, the junction contained 7 bases not matched to a gene. The CDR3 runs to 15 residues. From germline, CDR1 is MNHEY and CDR2 SVGAGI. The CDR3 spells CASSGRTGRNSPLHF. CDR3 coding DNA: TGTGCCAGCAGTGGTCGGACAGGGAGGAATTCACCCCTCCACTTT.